This paragraph reports one TCR beta chain. The sample originates from a study of shared clonotypes between healthy human individuals. Every immunoSEQ plate was one replicate of a subset's evenly spread DNA. Here immunoSEQ multiplex PCR was the method, and the copy in TCRdb shows in-frame clones only, minus some. This sample has some 95,000 clones; 67% occur once, and the top ten carry 45%. Germline CDR1 is MNHEY and CDR2 is SMNVEV (reference sequence). Trimming shortened V by 3 bases and J by 3 bases, and 3 bases separated the two germline ends. This CDR3 contains 12 residues. The V and J genes are TRBV27 and TRBJ1-5; D is uncertain. The TCR comes from a man under 40 in good health. The sample was memory CD8+ T cells sorted from blood. Subset defined: CD45RO+ cells pooled with CCR7-negative TemRA cells. CDR3 protein: CASSFHNQPQHF. CDR3 DNA sequence: TGTGCCAGCAGTTTCCACAATCAGCCCCAGCATTTT.